This T cell receptor (beta chain) was found in a study of OX40 agonist ivuxolimab in advanced cancers. With respect to the entire study: The costimulatory receptor OX40 (CD134) was targeted by ivuxolimab, a fully human IgG2 agonistic monoclonal antibody. Intravenous ivuxolimab was administered to patients every 2 weeks at six dose levels: 0.01, 0.1, 0.3, 1.5, 3 and 10 mg/kg. Among the roughly 52 dose-escalation patients, about 19 had hepatocellular carcinoma, approximately 15 melanoma, 9 renal cell carcinoma and 9 head and neck cancer. The dose-escalation cohort was 82.7% male with a mean age of roughly 60 years, ranging from about 23 to 85. Prior anti-PD-1, anti-PD-L1 or anti-CTLA-4 therapy was permitted, and checkpoint inhibitors had been received by roughly 40% of dose-escalation patients. Partial responses were achieved by three dose-escalation patients, of whom one had hepatocellular carcinoma and two had cutaneous melanoma. Peripheral TCRbeta sequencing was intended to test whether TCR sequence diversity was altered and clonal T-cell expansion was caused by ivuxolimab. The monotherapy dose-escalation portion (N of about 50 patients) of the phase I ivuxolimab trial is reported in the paper. What the study reported, not specific to this receptor: Which antigens the clonally expanded peripheral T cells were specific for was not determined. In the 0.1-3.0 mg/kg groups, partial responders were among the patients with the lowest normalized peripheral clonal expansion, particularly in CD8+ T cells. After ivuxolimab, more expanded clones were found on average in CD8+ T cells than in CD4+ T cells. Clonal expansion of both CD4+ and CD8+ blood T cells was observed from baseline to week 6 at doses 0.1 to 3.0 mg/kg. Low levels of normalized T-cell clonal expansion were also shown by some nonresponding patients.

This clone was seen a single time. What this receptor recognizes is not known. Per-base quality was not reported, and no clone a single base away is much larger than it. From cysteine to phenylalanine, the CDR3 is 16 amino acids long. Only CDR3 DNA remains: 48 bases, in frame from the first base. Trimming takes 6 bases off V and 3 bases off J; junction bases not matched to a gene: 10. CDR1 and CDR2 are read off the germline V gene as SNHLY and FYNNEI. Genomic DNA was extracted from sorted cells for sequencing of the TCRbeta CDR3 region. The immunoSEQ Assay was used to sequence the TCRbeta CDR3 regions. The source is immuneACCESS, and TCRdb retained only in-frame sequences with V and J called. Part of the clones is not carried over; for the studies checked, unresolved V genes explain less than half of this, and the remainder is unexplained. This sample holds 20,000 to 30,000 clones; 80% to 90% were observed only once. Jointly, the top ten make up 40% to 55% of the sample.

Patients with a history of autoimmune disease or receiving systemic immunosuppression were excluded from the trial. Peripheral blood for TCR sequencing was collected from all dose cohorts at baseline, on cycle 4 day 1, and on cycle 7 day 1. The samples were drawn from a first-in-human, open-label, multicenter phase I dose-escalation trial of ivuxolimab. Adults with locally advanced or metastatic melanoma, renal cell carcinoma, hepatocellular carcinoma or head and neck squamous cell carcinoma were enrolled in the trial. Before TCR sequencing, CD4+ and CD8+ T cells were separately sorted from peripheral blood.

The specimen comprised CD4+ or CD8+ T cells sorted from blood, sampled in a trial of the OX40 agonist ivuxolimab. This sequence uses TRBV2 and TRBJ2-7, with 11 middle bases fitting TRBD2. The TCR sequence derives from an adult with an advanced solid tumor such as melanoma, head and neck, liver or kidney cancer. The CDR3 region has the sequence CASSTQTSGDFYEQYF. The sequence in DNA is TGTGCCAGCAGCACCCAGACTAGCGGGGACTTCTACGAGCAGTACTTC.